The clone carrying this T cell receptor (beta chain) has a handful of counts. Antigen specificity is unknown. These data belong to a study of cytomegalovirus exposure and HLA in healthy donors. Findings and limits, study-wide: In a later analysis, the majority of CMV-associated beta chains seemingly showed HLA restriction. Association with HLA alleles at 0.05 false discovery rate was found for 16,951 TCR beta sequences in a later analysis. Analysis was carried out at a later point, and it linked a missense DCLRE1C variant to TCR beta V- and J-gene trimming. Reported findings show TCR beta sequences accurately forecast HLA-A and HLA-B alleles in most subjects.

This CDR3 has 15 residues. Germline V gene data show CDR1 as SGHNT and CDR2 as YYREEE (reference sequence). The V end lost 6 bases, the J end lost 3 bases, and 19 bases lay between the germline ends. Amplification used 60 Vbeta primers and 13 Jbeta primers. Assay used: immunoSEQ multiplex PCR; TCRdb lists only in-frame clones, some missing. Of around 110,000 clones listed, around three quarters are singletons. The sequence came from a boy between 10 and 17 years old in good health and CMV-seronegative. The chain recombines TRBV5-4 with TRBJ2-7; tentatively, D is TRBD2 (7 bases). Sequencing was carried out using PBMCs. The CDR3 bases are TGTGCCAGCACCCTACGGGGGGCCAAACTCTACGAGCAGTACTTC. It is translated as CASTLRGAKLYEQYF.